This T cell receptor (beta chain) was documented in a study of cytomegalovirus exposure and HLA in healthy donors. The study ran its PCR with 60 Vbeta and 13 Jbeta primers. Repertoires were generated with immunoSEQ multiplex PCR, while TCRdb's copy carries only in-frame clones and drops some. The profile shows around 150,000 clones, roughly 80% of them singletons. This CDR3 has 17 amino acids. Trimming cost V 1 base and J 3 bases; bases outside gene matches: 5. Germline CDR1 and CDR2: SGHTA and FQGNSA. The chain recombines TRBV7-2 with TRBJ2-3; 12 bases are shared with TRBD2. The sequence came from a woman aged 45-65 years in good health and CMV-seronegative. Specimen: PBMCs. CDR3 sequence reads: CASSLGGLAGPTDTQYF. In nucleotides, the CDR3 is TGTGCCAGCAGCTTAGGAGGACTAGCGGGGCCAACAGATACGCAGTATTTT.